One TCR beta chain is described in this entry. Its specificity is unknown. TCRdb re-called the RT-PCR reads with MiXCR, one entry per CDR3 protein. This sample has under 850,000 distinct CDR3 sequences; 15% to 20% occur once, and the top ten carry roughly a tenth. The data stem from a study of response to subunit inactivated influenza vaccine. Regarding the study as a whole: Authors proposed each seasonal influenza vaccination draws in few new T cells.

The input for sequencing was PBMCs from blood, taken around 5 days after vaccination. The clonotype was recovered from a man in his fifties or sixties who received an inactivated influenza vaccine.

As DNA, the CDR3 is TGTGCCAGCAGCTTCCCCATACTAGCGAACGACAATGAGCAGTTCTTC. Its protein is CASSFPILANDNEQFF. The chain links TRBV11-2 to TRBJ2-1; 7 bases agree with TRBD2. Germline CDR1 SGHAT, CDR2 FQNNGV. The CDR3 loop spans 16 amino acids. V dropped 3 bases and J dropped 5; count of bases not matched to a gene: 10. Variable domain in full (rest from reference TRBV11-2 and TRBJ2-1): EAGVAQSPRYKIIEKRQSVAFWCNPISGHATLYWYQQILGQGPKLLIQFQNNGVVDDSQLPKDRFSAERLKGVDSTLKIQPAKLEDSAVYLCASSFPILANDNEQFFGPGTRLTVL.